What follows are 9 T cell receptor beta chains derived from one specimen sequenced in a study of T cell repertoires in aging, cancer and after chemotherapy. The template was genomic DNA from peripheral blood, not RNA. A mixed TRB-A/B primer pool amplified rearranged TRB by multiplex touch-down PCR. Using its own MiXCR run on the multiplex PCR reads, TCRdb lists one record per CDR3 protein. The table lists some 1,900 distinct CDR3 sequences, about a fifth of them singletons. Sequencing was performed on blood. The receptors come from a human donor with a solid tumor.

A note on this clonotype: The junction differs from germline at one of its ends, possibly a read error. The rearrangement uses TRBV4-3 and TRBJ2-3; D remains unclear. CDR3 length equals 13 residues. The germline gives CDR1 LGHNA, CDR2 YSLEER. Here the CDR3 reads CASSPRVGDTQYF. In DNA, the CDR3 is TGTGCCAGCAGCCCCCGGGTAGGGGATACGCAGTATTTT.

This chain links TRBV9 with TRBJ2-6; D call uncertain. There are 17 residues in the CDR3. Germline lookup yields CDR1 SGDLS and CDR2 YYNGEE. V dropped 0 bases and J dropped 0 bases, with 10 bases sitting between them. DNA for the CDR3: TGTGCCAGCAGCGTAGGAGGTCGTCACTCTGGGGCCAACGTCCTGACTTTC. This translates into CASSVGGRHSGANVLTF.

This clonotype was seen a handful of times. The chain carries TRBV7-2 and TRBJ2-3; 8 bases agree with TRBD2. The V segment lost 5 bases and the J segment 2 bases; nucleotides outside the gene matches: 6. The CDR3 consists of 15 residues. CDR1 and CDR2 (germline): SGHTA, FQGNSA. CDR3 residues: CASSLIAGFTDTQYF. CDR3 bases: TGTGCCAGCAGCCTAATAGCGGGATTCACAGATACGCAGTATTTT.

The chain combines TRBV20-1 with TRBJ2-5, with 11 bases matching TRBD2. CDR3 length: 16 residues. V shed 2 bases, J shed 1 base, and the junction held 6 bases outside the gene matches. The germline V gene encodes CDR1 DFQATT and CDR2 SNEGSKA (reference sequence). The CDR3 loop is CSARNPTSGIQETQYF. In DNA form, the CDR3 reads TGCAGTGCTAGAAACCCGACTAGCGGGATCCAAGAGACCCAGTACTTC.

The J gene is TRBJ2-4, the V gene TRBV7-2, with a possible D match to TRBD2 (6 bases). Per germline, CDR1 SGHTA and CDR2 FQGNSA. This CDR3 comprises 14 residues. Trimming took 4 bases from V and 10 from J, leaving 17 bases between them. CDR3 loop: CASSSSLGGAIQYF. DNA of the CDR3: TGTGCCAGCAGCTCATCCCTGGGCGGGGCGATTCAGTACTTC.

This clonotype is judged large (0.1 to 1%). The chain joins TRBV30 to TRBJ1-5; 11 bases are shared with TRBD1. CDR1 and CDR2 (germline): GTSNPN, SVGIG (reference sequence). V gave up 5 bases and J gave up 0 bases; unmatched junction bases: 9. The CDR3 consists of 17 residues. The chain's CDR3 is CAWSKGTGGYSNQPQHF. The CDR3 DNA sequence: TGTGCCTGGTCCAAAGGGACAGGGGGTTATAGCAATCAGCCCCAGCATTTT.

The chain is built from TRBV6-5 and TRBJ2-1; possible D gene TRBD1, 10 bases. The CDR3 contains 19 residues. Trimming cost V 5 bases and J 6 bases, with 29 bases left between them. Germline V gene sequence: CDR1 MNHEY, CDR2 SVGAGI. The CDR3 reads CASSNRDRGRAGGSNEQFF. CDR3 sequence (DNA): TGTGCCAGCAGTAACCGGGACAGGGGTCGAGCGGGAGGCTCCAATGAGCAGTTCTTC.

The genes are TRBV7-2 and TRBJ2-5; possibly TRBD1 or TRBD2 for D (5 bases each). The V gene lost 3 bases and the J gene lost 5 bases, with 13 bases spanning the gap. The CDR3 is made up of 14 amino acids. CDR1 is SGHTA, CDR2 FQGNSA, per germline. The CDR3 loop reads CASSLGRWGETQYF. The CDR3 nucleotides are TGTGCCAGCAGCTTGGGGCGGTGGGGGGAGACCCAGTACTTC.

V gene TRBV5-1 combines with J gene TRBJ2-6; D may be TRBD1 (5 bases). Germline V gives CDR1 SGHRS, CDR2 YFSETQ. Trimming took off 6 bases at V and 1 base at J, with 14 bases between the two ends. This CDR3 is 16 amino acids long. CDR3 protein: CASNQIGASGANVLTF. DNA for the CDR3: TGCGCCAGCAACCAGATAGGGGCTTCTGGGGCCAACGTCCTGACTTTC.